This T cell receptor beta chain was documented in a study of blood T cell repertoires in COVID-19. TCRdb keeps only in-frame clones here, not all; method: immunoSEQ multiplex PCR. This table holds 200,000 or so clones, around 81% found once. The CDR3 length is 13 residues. Trimming took off 8 bases at V and 5 bases at J, with 15 bases between the two ends. Per germline, CDR1 SGHAT and CDR2 FQDESV (reference sequence). Cohort 3 recovery required two negative PCRs, clearance, or symptom resolution. The TCR was taken from a man aged 35 to 55 who had recovered from COVID-19. Sequencing used PBMCs or T cells enriched from blood (not recorded which). The V gene is TRBV11-1, the J gene TRBJ1-2; no definite D call. The chain's CDR3 is CASAGKGVYGYTF. CDR3 nucleotides: TGTGCCAGCGCGGGGAAGGGAGTATATGGCTACACCTTC.